This T cell receptor beta chain was observed in a study of cytomegalovirus exposure and HLA in healthy donors. Study-level background: Prior work identified 95 million to 120 million unique TCR beta sequences in roughly 180 million T cells.

V shed 0 bases and J shed 0 bases, with 10 bases lying between them. The CDR3 covers 15 residues. CDR1 and CDR2 from the germline V gene are SGDLS and YYNGEE. Notes on the study in general: Earlier results showed most TCR beta V segments being productive about 87% or about 30% of the time. Rarity held for most TCR sequences, but there were some public TCRs that occurred in many donors.

In regard to this clone: Its antigen is not identified.

Amplification used 60 Vbeta primers and 13 Jbeta primers. Libraries were prepared by immunoSEQ multiplex PCR; TCRdb keeps only in-frame clonotypes and omits some of them. This table holds about 38,000 clones, about 66% found once. This chain connects TRBV9 to TRBJ2-7; a possible D gene is TRBD2 (5 bases). Material: PBMCs. This TCR was recovered from a man aged 45 to 65 in good health and CMV-seropositive. The CDR3 spells CASSVELAPSYEQYF. CDR3 DNA: TGTGCCAGCAGCGTAGAGCTAGCACCCTCCTACGAGCAGTACTTC. Full variable domain (remainder filled in from reference TRBV9 and TRBJ2-7): DSGVTQTPKHLITATGQRVTLRCSPRSGDLSVYWYQQSLDQGLQFLIQYYNGEERAKGNILERFSAQQFPDLHSELNLSSLELGDSALYFCASSVELAPSYEQYFGPGTRLTVT.